This is a list of T cell receptor beta chains from one sample in a study of blood T cell repertoires in COVID-19. Sequenced by immunoSEQ multiplex PCR; TCRdb stores in-frame clones only, minus some. The data hold over 200,000 clones, with 83% observed a single time. Sequenced sample: peripheral blood. These TCRs come from a woman between 25 and 40 years old with COVID-19, enrolled during active disease. The CDR3 runs from the conserved cysteine through the conserved F or W. Fields, in order: D gene, J gene, V gene, clone size, CDR3 protein, CDR3 DNA. A D gene is named only where the DNA matches it firmly. Only part of the rows carry a size: once, few, many, or a class if the clone is expanded.

.	TRBJ2-7	TRBV18	.	CASSPSWFIVDEQYF	TGTGCCAGCTCACCAAGCTGGTTTATTGTCGACGAGCAGTACTTC
.	TRBJ1-1	TRBV5-4	.	CASSLVAGGATEAFF	TGTGCCAGCAGCTTGGTCGCGGGGGGCGCAACTGAAGCTTTCTTT
TRBD2	TRBJ2-5	TRBV7-9	.	CASSLGSSGESETQYF	TGTGCCAGCAGCTTAGGGTCCAGCGGGGAATCAGAGACCCAGTACTTC
TRBD2	TRBJ2-7	TRBV28	.	CASSLYSRTSGGLSSYEQYF	TGTGCCAGCAGTCTCTACTCAAGGACTAGCGGGGGCCTTAGCTCCTACGAGCAGTACTTC
.	TRBJ2-1	TRBV10-1	.	CASRTSSDNEQFF	TGCGCCAGCAGGACCTCTAGTGACAATGAGCAGTTCTTC
.	TRBJ1-2	TRBV29-1	.	CSARGEYGYTF	TGCAGCGCACGGGGGGAATATGGCTACACCTTC
TRBD1	TRBJ1-6	TRBV5-6	.	CASSLGGQGASPLHF	TGTGCCAGCAGCTTGGGCGGACAGGGAGCTTCACCCCTCCACTTT
TRBD2	TRBJ2-1	TRBV5-1	.	CASSFEGLAGGFSSYNEQFF	TGCGCCAGCAGCTTCGAAGGACTAGCGGGGGGCTTTAGCTCCTACAATGAGCAGTTCTTC
TRBD1	TRBJ2-2	TRBV27	.	CASSRVAGQGATGELFF	TGTGCCAGCAGCCGAGTCGCGGGACAGGGGGCCACCGGGGAGCTGTTTTTT
TRBD1	TRBJ2-1	TRBV6-5	.	CASSLTGKSSYNEQFF	TGTGCCAGCAGTTTGACAGGGAAGAGCTCCTACAATGAGCAGTTCTTC
.	TRBJ2-1	TRBV7-2	.	CASSLSEGSYNEQFF	TGTGCCAGCAGCTTAAGTGAGGGCTCCTACAATGAGCAGTTCTTC
.	TRBJ1-2	TRBV30	.	CAWARGLYGYTF	TGTGCCTGGGCCAGGGGATTATATGGCTACACCTTC
TRBD2	TRBJ2-2	TRBV2	few	CASSELAGGAGELFF	TGTGCCAGCAGTGAACTAGCGGGAGGGGCCGGGGAGCTGTTTTTT
TRBD1	TRBJ2-2	TRBV5-4	.	CASRTGPNTGELFF	TGTGCCAGTAGGACAGGGCCGAACACCGGGGAGCTGTTTTTT
TRBD2	TRBJ2-7	TRBV6-5	.	CASRYPKRGNDYEQYF	TGTGCCAGCAGGTACCCGAAGCGGGGGAACGACTACGAGCAGTACTTC
.	TRBJ1-5	TRBV19	.	CASSPQGINQPQHF	TGTGCCAGTAGTCCCCAGGGCATTAATCAGCCCCAGCATTTT
TRBD1	TRBJ1-1	TRBV11-2	.	CASSSAGQGGTEAFF	TGTGCCAGCAGCTCCGCCGGACAGGGTGGGACTGAAGCTTTCTTT
.	TRBJ2-7	TRBV18	.	CASSPPSRGGGEQYF	TGTGCCAGCTCACCACCTTCGCGGGGTGGAGGCGAGCAGTACTTC
.	TRBJ1-5	TRBV19	.	CASSLAFSNQPQHF	TGTGCCAGTAGTCTGGCCTTTAGCAATCAGCCCCAGCATTTT
TRBD2	TRBJ2-1	TRBV6-6	few	CASSYSRAGGDNEQFF	TGTGCCAGCAGTTACTCGAGGGCGGGAGGGGACAATGAGCAGTTCTTC
TRBD1	TRBJ2-2	TRBV28	.	CASSLGTGVDTGELFF	TGTGCCAGCAGTTTAGGGACAGGGGTGGACACCGGGGAGCTGTTTTTT
TRBD1	TRBJ2-1	TRBV6-2/TRBV6-3	.	CASSLWTGGFAEQFF	TGTGCCAGCAGCCTGTGGACAGGGGGCTTCGCTGAGCAGTTCTTC
TRBD1	TRBJ2-7	TRBV7-2	.	CASREPGQGSYEQYF	TGTGCCAGCAGGGAACCGGGACAGGGCTCCTACGAGCAGTACTTC
TRBD1	TRBJ2-2	TRBV18	.	CASSPPGQGAIGELFF	TGTGCCAGCTCACCCCCGGGACAGGGGGCAATCGGGGAGCTGTTTTTT
TRBD1	TRBJ1-1	TRBV9	.	CASSVEPDREAFF	TGTGCCAGCAGCGTAGAGCCGGACAGGGAAGCTTTCTTT
TRBD1	TRBJ2-7	TRBV6-5	few	CASSRTGAYEQYF	TGTGCCAGCAGCCGGACAGGGGCCTACGAGCAGTACTTC
TRBD1	TRBJ2-5	TRBV19	.	CASSIALPGQGAKETQYF	TGTGCCAGTAGTATAGCTCTTCCCGGACAGGGGGCAAAAGAGACCCAGTACTTC
.	TRBJ2-2	TRBV5-1	.	CASSLAKGGATGELFF	TGCGCCAGCAGCTTGGCCAAGGGAGGAGCCACCGGGGAGCTGTTTTTT